The 9 T cell receptor beta chains presented below share a single source sample, sequenced in a study of cytomegalovirus exposure and HLA in healthy donors. Primers included in the PCR were 60 Vbeta and 13 Jbeta primers. Measured with immunoSEQ multiplex PCR; TCRdb has only the in-frame clones, and not every one. The sample holds some 95,000 clones, under 85% seen once. The sample consisted of PBMCs. The receptors derive from a woman in her 40s in good health and CMV-seropositive.

The chain combines TRBV27 with TRBJ2-3, with 10 bases lining up with TRBD2. The germline CDR1 and CDR2 sequences are MNHEY and SMNVEV (reference sequence). V lost 5 bases, J lost 2 bases, and 4 bases stayed unmatched. The CDR3 length is 15 residues. CDR3: CASSPGLAVTDTQYF. CDR3 coding DNA: TGTGCCAGCAGTCCCGGACTAGCGGTCACAGATACGCAGTATTTT.

The chain has TRBV7-6 and TRBJ2-3; TRBD2 aligns across 12 bases. The CDR3 spans 18 residues. V trimming: 4 bases; J trimming: 1 base; junction bases outside the gene matches: 9. From germline, CDR1 is SGHVS and CDR2 FNYEAQ. Here the CDR3 reads CASSWGVTSGSGTDTQYF. CDR3 DNA: TGTGCCAGCAGCTGGGGGGTGACTAGCGGGAGTGGCACAGATACGCAGTATTTT.

The chain uses TRBV7-3 and TRBJ2-3; a possible D gene is TRBD2 (5 bases). The CDR3 has 15 amino acids. Germline assignment: CDR1 SGHTA and CDR2 FQGTGA. Trimming removed 0 bases from V and 5 bases from J, with 12 bases in between. This CDR3 reads CASSLTRGIEDTQYF. CDR3 DNA sequence: TGTGCCAGCAGCTTAACTCGGGGAATTGAAGATACGCAGTATTTT.

The chain joins TRBV2 to TRBJ1-2; maybe TRBD1 (6 bases). This CDR3 contains 14 residues. Germline-derived CDR1 and CDR2 are SNHLY and FYNNEI. Trimming left V 2 bases short and J 8 bases short, with 15 bases between. The CDR3 is CASSELGAVRGYTF. In DNA, the CDR3 is TGTGCCAGCAGTGAATTGGGGGCGGTGAGGGGCTACACCTTC.

The chain carries TRBV5-1 and TRBJ2-1; TRBD1 matches 9 bases. V shed 0 bases, J shed 6 bases, and the junction held 4 bases outside the gene matches. The CDR3 extends over 15 amino acids. CDR1 SGHRS and CDR2 YFSETQ come from the germline V gene. DNA for the CDR3: TGCGCCAGCAGCTTGGACCAGACAGGGGGCAATGAGCAGTTCTTC. Amino acids: CASSLDQTGGNEQFF.

This clone was counted once. The V gene is TRBV5-1, the J gene TRBJ2-1; perhaps TRBD1 as D (5 bases). Trimming stripped 0 bases from V and 0 bases from J, with 7 bases between. The germline V gene encodes CDR1 SGHRS and CDR2 YFSETQ. The CDR3 contains 15 residues. DNA for the CDR3: TGCGCCAGCAGCTTGGTAGACAGCTCCTACAATGAGCAGTTCTTC. It is translated as CASSLVDSSYNEQFF. The full variable domain, its missing parts supplied by reference TRBV5-1 and TRBJ2-1, is KAGVTQTPRYLIKTRGQQVTLSCSPISGHRSVSWYQQTPGQGLQFLFEYFSETQRNKGNFPGRFSGRQFSNSRSEMNVSTLELGDSALYLCASSLVDSSYNEQFFGPGTRLTVL.

V gene TRBV7-9 combines with J gene TRBJ1-2, with TRBD1 as a possible D gene (5 bases). The CDR3 contains 13 residues. V was shortened by 1 base and J by 5 bases, with 8 bases between the two germline ends. The germline gives CDR1 SEHNR, CDR2 FQNEAQ (reference sequence). The CDR3 is CASSLVQEYGYTF. CDR3 nucleotides: TGTGCCAGCAGCTTAGTACAGGAATATGGCTACACCTTC.

This CDR3 is CASSKGTVNTEAFF. The CDR3 DNA follows: TGTGCCAGCAGTAAAGGGACAGTCAACACTGAAGCTTTCTTT. This chain joins TRBV6-5 and TRBJ1-1, with 7 bases that match TRBD1. V lost 5 bases to trimming and J lost 2 bases; unmatched junction nucleotides: 5. CDR1 is MNHEY and CDR2 is SVGAGI in the germline V gene. The CDR3 covers 14 residues.

This clone appeared a few times. V and J are TRBV7-6 and TRBJ1-1; D is uncertain. Germline lookup yields CDR1 SGHVS and CDR2 FNYEAQ. This CDR3 has 12 residues. V lost 3 bases, J lost 5 bases, and 7 bases lay in between. CDR3 residues: CASSFGRTEAFF. CDR3 DNA sequence: TGTGCCAGCAGCTTCGGGAGAACTGAAGCTTTCTTT.